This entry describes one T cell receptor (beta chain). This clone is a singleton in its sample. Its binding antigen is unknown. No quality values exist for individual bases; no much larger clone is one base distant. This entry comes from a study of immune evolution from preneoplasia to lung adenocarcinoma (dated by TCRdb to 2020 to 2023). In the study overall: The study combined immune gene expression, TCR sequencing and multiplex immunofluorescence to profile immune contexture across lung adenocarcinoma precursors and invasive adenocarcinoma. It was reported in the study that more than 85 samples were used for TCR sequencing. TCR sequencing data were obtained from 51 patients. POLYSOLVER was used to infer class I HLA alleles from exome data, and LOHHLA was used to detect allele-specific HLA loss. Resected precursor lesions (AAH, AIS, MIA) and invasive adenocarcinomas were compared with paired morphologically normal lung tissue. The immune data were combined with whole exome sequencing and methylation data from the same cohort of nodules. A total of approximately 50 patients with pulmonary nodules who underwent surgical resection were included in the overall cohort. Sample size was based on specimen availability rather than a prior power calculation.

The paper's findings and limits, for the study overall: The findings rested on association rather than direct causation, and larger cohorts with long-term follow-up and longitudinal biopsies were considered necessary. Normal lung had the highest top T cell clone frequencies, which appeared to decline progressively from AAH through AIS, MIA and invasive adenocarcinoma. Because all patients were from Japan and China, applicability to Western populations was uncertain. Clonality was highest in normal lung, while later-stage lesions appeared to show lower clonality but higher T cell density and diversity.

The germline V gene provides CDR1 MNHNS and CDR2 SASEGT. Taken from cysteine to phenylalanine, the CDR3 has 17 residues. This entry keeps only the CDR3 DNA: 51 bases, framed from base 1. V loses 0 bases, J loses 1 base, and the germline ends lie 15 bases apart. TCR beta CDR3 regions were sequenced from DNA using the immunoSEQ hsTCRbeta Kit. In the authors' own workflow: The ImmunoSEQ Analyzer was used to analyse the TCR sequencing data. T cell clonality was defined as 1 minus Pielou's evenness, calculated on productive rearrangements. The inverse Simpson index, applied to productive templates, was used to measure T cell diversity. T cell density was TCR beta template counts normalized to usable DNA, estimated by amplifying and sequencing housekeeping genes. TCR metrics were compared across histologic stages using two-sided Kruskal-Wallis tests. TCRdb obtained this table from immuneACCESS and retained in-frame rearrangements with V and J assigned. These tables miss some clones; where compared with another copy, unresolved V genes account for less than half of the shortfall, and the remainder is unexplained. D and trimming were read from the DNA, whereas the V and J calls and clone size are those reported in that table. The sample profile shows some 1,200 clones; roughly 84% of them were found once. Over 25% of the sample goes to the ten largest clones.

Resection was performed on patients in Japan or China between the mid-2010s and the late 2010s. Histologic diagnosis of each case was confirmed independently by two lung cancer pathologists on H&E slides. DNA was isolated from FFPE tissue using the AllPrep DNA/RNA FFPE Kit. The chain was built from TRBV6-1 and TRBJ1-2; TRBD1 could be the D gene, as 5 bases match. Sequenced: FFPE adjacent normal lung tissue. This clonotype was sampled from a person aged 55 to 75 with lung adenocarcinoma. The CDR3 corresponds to CASSEASGRVRNYGYTF. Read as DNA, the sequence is TGTGCCAGCAGTGAAGCTTCAGGGAGGGTACGTAACTATGGCTACACCTTC.